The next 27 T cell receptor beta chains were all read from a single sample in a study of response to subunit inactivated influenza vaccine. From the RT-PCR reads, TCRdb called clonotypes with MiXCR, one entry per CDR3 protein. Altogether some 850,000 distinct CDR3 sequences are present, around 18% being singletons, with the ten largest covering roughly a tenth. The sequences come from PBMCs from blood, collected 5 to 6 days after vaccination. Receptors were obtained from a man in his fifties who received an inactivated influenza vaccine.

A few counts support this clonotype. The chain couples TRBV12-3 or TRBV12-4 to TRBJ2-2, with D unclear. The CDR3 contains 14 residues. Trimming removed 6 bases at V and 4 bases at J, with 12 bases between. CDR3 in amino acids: CASRKPGSTGELFF. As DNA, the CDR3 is TGTGCCAGCAGAAAACCGGGCAGCACCGGGGAGCTGTTTTTT.

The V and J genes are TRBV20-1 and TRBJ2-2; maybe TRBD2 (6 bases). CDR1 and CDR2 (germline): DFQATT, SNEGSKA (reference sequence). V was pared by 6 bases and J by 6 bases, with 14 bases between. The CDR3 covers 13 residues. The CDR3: CSAARENAGELFF. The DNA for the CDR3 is TGCAGTGCGGCTCGGGAGAATGCCGGGGAGCTGTTTTTT.

CDR3 nucleotide sequence: TGCGCCAGCAGCTTGGCTAGCTTTGGGGATGGGGAGACCCAGTACTTC. Translating gives CASSLASFGDGETQYF. The V and J genes are TRBV5-1 and TRBJ2-5; possible D gene TRBD2, 5 bases. CDR1 and CDR2 (germline): SGHRS, YFSETQ. Trimming shortened V by 0 bases and J by 5 bases, and 17 bases separated the two germline ends. This CDR3 has 16 amino acids.

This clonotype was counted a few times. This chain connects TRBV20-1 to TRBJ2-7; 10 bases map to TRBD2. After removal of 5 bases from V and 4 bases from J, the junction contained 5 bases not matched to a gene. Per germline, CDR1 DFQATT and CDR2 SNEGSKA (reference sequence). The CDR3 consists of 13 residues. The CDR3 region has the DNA TGCAGTGCTCCCTCGACTAGCGGGTACGAGCAGTACTTC. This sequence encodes CSAPSTSGYEQYF.

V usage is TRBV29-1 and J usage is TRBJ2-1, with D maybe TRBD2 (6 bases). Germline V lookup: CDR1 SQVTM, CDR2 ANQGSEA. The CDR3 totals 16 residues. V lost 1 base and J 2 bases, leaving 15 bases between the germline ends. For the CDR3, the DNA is TGCAGCGTTGAAGGGGTGGGGGGTACGGCCTACAATGAGCAGTTCTTC. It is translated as CSVEGVGGTAYNEQFF.

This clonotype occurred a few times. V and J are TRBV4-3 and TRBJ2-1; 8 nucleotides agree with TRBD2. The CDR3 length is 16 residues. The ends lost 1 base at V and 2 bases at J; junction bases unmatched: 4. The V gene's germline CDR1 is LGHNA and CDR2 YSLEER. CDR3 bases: TGCGCCAGCAGCCAAGCCGGGGGGGGCGCCTACAATGAGCAGTTCTTC. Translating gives CASSQAGGGAYNEQFF.

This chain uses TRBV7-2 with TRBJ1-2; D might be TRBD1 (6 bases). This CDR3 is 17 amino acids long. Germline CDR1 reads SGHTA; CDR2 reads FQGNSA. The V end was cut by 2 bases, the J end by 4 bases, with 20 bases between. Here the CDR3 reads CASSLRTGTVLGYGYTF. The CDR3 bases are TGTGCCAGCAGCTTACGAACAGGGACGGTTCTGGGCTATGGCTACACCTTC.

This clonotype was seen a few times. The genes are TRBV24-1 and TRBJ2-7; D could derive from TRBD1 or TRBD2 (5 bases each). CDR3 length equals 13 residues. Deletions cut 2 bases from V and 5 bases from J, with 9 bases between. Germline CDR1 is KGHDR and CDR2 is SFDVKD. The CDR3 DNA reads TGTGCCACCAGTGATTGGGACCGGGACGAGCAGTACTTC. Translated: CATSDWDRDEQYF.

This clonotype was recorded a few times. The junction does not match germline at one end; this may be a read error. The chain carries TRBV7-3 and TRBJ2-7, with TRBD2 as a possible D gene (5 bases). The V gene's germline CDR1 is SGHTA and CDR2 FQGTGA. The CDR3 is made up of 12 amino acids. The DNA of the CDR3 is TGTGCCAGCAGCCTGTACTCGGACTCCGAGCACTTC. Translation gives CASSLYSDSEHF.

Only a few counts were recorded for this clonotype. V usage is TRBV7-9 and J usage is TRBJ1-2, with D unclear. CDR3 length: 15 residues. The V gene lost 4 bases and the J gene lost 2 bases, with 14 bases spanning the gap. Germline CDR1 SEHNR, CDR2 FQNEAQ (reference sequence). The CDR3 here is CASSSISDGNYGYTF. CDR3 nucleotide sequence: TGTGCCAGCAGCTCAATATCGGACGGAAACTATGGCTACACCTTC.

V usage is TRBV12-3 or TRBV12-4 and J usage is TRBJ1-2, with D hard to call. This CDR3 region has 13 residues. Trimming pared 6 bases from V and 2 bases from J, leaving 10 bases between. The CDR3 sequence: CASRYLGNYGYTF. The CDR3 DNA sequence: TGTGCCAGCAGGTATCTGGGGAACTATGGCTACACCTTC.

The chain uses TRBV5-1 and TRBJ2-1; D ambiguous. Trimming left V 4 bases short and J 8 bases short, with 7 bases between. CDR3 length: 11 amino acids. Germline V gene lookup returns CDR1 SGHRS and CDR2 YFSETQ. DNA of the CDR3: TGCGCCAGCAGCCACCGTGATGAGCAGTTCTTC. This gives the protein CASSHRDEQFF.

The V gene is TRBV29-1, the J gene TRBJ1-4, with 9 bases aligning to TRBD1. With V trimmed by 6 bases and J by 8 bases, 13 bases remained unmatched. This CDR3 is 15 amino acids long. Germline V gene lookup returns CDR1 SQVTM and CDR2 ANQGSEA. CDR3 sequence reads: CSVSRGDRESEKLFF. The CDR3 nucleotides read TGCAGCGTCTCAAGGGGGGACAGGGAATCCGAAAAACTGTTTTTT.

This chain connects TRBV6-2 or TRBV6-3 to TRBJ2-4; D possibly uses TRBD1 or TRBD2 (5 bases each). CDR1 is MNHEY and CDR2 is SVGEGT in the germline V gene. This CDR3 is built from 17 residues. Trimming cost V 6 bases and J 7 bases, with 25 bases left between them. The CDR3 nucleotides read TGTGCCAGCAGCCGACGCGGGCAGGGTCGGCTGTGGAACATTCAGTACTTC. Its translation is CASSRRGQGRLWNIQYF.

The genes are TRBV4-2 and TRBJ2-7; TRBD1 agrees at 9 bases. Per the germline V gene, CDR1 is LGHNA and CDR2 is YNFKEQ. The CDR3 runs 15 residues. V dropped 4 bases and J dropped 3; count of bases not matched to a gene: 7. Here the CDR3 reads CASSPRTGDIYEQYF. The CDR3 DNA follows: TGTGCCAGCAGCCCCCGGACAGGGGATATCTACGAGCAGTACTTC.

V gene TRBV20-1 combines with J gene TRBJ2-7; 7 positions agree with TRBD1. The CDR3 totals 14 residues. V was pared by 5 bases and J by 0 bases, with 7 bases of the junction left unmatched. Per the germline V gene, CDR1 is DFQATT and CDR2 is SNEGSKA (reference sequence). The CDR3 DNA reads TGCAGTGCTCTACAGGGGCGAAACTCCTACGAGCAGTACTTC. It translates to CSALQGRNSYEQYF.

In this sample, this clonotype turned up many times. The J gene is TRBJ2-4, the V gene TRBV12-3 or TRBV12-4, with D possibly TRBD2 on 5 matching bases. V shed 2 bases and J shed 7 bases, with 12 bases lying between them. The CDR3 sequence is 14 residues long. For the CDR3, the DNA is TGTGCCAGCAGTTTAAAACTAGTGGGGAACATTCAGTACTTC. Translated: CASSLKLVGNIQYF.

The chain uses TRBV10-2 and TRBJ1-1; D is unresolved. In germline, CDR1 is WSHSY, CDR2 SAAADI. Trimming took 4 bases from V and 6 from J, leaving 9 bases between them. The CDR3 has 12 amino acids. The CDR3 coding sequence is TGCGCCAGCAGTGGGAGCGGGGCTGAAGCTTTCTTT. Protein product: CASSGSGAEAFF.

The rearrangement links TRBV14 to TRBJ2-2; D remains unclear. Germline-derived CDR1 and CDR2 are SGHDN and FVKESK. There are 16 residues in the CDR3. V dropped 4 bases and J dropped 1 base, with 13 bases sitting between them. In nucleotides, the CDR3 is TGTGCCAGCAGCCCGGATGGGCACTGGAACACCGGGGAGCTGTTTTTT. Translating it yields CASSPDGHWNTGELFF.

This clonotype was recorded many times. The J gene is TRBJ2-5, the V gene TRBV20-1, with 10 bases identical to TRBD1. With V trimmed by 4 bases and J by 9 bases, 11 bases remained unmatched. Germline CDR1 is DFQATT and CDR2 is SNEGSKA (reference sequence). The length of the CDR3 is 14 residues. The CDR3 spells CSATQGTGVSSQYF. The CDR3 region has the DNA TGCAGTGCTACTCAAGGGACAGGGGTCAGTTCCCAGTACTTC.

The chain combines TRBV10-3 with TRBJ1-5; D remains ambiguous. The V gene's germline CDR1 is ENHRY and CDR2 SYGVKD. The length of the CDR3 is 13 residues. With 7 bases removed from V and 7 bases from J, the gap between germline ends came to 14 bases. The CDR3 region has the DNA TGTGCCATCAATCACGTCGACGGGCAGCCCCAGCATTTT. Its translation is CAINHVDGQPQHF.

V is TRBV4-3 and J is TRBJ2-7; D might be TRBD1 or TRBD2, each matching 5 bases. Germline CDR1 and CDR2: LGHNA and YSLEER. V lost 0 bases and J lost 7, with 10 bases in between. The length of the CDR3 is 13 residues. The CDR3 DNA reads TGCGCCAGCAGCCAAGATCGGGGCTCAGAGCAGTACTTC. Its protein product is CASSQDRGSEQYF.

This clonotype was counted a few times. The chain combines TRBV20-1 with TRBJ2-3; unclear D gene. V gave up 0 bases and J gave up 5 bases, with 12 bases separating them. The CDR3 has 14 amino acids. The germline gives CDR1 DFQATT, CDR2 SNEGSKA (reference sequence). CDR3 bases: TGCAGTGCTAGAGACATGTCCTGGGGAGATACGCAGTATTTT. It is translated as CSARDMSWGDTQYF.

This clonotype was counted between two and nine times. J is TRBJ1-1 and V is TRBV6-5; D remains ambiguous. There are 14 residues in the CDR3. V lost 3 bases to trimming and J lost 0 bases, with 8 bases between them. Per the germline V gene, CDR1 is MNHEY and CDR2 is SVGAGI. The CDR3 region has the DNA TGTGCCAGCAGTTATCAGGAAATGAACACTGAAGCTTTCTTT. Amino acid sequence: CASSYQEMNTEAFF.

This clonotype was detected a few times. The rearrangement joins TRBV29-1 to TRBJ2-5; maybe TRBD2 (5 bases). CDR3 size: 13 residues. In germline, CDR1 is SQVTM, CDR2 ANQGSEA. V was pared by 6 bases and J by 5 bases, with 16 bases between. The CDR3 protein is CSVMEEAYETQYF. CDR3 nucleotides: TGCAGCGTGATGGAGGAGGCGTATGAGACCCAGTACTTC.

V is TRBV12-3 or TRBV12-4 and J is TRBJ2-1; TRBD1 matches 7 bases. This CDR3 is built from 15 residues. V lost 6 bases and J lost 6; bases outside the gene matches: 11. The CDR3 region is CASSYNTGTVNEQFF. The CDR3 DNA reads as TGTGCCAGCAGCTACAACACCGGGACAGTCAATGAGCAGTTCTTC.

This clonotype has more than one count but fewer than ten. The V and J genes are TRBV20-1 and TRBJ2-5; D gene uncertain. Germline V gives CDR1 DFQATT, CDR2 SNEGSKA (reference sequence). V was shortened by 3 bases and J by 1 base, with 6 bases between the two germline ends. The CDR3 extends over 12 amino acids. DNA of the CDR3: TGCAGTGCTAGTATGGGCCAAGAGACCCAGTACTTC. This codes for CSASMGQETQYF.